Described below is a single TCR beta chain sequence and its context. The data were produced by immunoSEQ multiplex PCR, yet TCRdb's version contains in-frame clones alone and is incomplete. This table holds around 110,000 clones, 80% to 85% found once. This sample stems from a study of blood T cell repertoires in COVID-19. V lost 6 bases and J 3 bases, leaving 16 bases between the germline ends. The germline V gene has CDR1 LNHDA and CDR2 SQIVND (reference sequence). The CDR3 is 15 residues long. This sequence joins TRBV19 and TRBJ2-3, with a tentative D call TRBD1 (5 bases). Sequencing was carried out using peripheral blood. The clonotype comes from a man between 65 and 85 years old with acute or convalescent COVID-19. Written as DNA, the CDR3 is TGTGCCAGTAGCCAAACTGGGGCCGGGACAGATACGCAGTATTTT. This codes for CASSQTGAGTDTQYF.